Described below is a single T cell receptor (beta chain) sequence and its context. Its antigen is undetermined. It was CD45RO-negative cells, positively selected for CCR7, that made up naive CD8 cells, with terminally differentiated effector memory CD45RA+ cells excluded. The sample is drawn from a study of shared clonotypes between healthy human individuals. Findings and caveats of the study: Clonotype sharing across a few donors was observed for 4% to 5.5% of naive CD4 clonotypes.

As handled by the study authors: As immunoSEQ supplied junction-only sequences (without quality scores), filtering differed. Some clones are missing from TCRdb's copy, which holds only in-frame ones; the method was immunoSEQ multiplex PCR. V and J calls and clone size are given by that table; D and trimming were obtained from the DNA. The table shows hundreds of thousands of clones, with 80% to 95% occurring only once. This receptor was identified in a man aged 25 to 40 in good health. The sequenced sample was naive CD8+ T cells sorted from blood.

CDR3 nucleotides: TGTGCCAGCAGCTTGGATCGGGAGACCCAGTACTTC. This encodes CASSLDRETQYF. The chain recombines TRBV11-2 with TRBJ2-5; D unclear. CDR3 length equals 12 residues. CDR1 SGHAT and CDR2 FQNNGV come from the germline V gene. The V end was cut by 3 bases, the J end by 5 bases, with 7 bases between.